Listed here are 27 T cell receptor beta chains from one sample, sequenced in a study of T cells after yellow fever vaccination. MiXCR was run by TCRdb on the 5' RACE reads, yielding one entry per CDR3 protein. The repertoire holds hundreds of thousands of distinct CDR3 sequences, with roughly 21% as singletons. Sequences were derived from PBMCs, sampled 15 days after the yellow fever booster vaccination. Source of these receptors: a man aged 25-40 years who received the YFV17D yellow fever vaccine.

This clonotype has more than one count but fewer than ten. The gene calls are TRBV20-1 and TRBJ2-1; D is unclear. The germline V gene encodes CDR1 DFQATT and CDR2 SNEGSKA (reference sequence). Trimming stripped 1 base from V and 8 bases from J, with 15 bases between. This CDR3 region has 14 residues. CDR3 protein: CSARGWESDYEQFF. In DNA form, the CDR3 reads TGCAGTGCTAGAGGTTGGGAAAGCGACTATGAGCAGTTCTTC.

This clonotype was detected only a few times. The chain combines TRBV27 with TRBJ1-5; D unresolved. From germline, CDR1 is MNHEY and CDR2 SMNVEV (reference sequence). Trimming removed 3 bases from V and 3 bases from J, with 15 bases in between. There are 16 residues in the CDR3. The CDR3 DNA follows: TGTGCCAGCAGTTTGTCCCGGCCGACTCTCAATCAGCCCCAGCATTTT. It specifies CASSLSRPTLNQPQHF.

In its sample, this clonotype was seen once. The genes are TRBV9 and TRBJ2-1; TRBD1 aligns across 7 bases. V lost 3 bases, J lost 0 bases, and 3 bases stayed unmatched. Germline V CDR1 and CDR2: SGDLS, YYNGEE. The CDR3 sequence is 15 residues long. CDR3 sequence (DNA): TGTGCCAGCAGCGGGGACAGAAGCTCCTACAATGAGCAGTTCTTC. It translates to CASSGDRSSYNEQFF.

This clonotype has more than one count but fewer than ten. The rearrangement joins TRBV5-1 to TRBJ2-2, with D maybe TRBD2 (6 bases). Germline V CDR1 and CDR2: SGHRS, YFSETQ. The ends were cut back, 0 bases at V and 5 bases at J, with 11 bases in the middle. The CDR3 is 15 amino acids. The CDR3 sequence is CASSLDGRETGELFF. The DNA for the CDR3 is TGCGCCAGCAGCTTGGACGGGAGAGAAACCGGGGAGCTGTTTTTT.

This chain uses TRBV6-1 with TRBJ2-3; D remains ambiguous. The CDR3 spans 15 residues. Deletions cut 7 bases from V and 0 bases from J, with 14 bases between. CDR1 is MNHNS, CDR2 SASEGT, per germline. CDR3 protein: CASTISFSSTDTQYF. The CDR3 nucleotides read TGTGCCAGCACTATTAGCTTTTCTAGCACAGATACGCAGTATTTT.

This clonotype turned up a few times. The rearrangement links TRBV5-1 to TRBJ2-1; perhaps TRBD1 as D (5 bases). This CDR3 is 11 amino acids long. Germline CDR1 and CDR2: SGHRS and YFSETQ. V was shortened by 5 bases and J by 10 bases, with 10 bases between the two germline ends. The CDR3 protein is CASRRGTEQFF. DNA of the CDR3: TGCGCCAGCAGAAGGGGCACGGAGCAGTTCTTC.

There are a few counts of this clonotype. CDR3 nucleotide sequence: TGCGCCAGCAGCTTGGACGGCAAACTCACAGATACGCAGTATTTT. Its protein product is CASSLDGKLTDTQYF. This rearrangement joins TRBV5-1 to TRBJ2-3; D call uncertain. The CDR3 spans 15 residues. Per the germline V gene, CDR1 is SGHRS and CDR2 is YFSETQ. Trimming took 0 bases from V and 2 from J, leaving 10 bases between them.

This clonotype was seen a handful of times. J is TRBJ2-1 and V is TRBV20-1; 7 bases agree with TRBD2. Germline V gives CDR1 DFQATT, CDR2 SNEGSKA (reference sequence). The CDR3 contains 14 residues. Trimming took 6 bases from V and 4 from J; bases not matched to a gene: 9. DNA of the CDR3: TGCAGTGCCTGGCGAGCGGGGACGTACAATGAGCAGTTCTTC. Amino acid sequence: CSAWRAGTYNEQFF.

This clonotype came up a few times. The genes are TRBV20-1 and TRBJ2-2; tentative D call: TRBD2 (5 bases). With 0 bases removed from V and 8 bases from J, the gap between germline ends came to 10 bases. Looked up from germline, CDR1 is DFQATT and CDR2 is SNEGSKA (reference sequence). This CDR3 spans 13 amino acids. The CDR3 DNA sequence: TGCAGTGCTAGAGATCTACTAGGTGGGGAGCTGTTTTTT. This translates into CSARDLLGGELFF.

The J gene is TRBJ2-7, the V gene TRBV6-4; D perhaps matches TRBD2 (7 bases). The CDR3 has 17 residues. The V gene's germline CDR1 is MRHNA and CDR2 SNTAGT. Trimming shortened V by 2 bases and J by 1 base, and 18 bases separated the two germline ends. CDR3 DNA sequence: TGTGCCAGCAGTGACAGGGGGGGCAGGGGCCCTTCCTACGAGCAGTACTTC. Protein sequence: CASSDRGGRGPSYEQYF.

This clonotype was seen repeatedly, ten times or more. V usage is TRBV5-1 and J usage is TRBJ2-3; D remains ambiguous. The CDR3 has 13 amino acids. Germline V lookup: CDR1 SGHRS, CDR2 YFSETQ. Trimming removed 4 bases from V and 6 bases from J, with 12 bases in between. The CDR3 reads CASSPGTADTQYF. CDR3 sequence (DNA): TGCGCCAGCAGCCCCGGAACGGCGGATACGCAGTATTTT. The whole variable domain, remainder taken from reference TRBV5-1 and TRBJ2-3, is KAGVTQTPRYLIKTRGQQVTLSCSPISGHRSVSWYQQTPGQGLQFLFEYFSETQRNKGNFPGRFSGRQFSNSRSEMNVSTLELGDSALYLCASSPGTADTQYFGPGTRLTVL.

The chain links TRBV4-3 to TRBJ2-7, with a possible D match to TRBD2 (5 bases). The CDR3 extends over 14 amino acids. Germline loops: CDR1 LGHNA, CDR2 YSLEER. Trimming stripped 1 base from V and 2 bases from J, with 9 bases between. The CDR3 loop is CASSQGPGTYEQYF. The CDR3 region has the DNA TGCGCCAGCAGCCAAGGTCCCGGGACCTACGAGCAGTACTTC.

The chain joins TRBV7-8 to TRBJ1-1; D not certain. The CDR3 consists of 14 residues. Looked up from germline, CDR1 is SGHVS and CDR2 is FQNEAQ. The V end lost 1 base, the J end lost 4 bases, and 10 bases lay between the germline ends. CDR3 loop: CASSLDGRSTEAFF. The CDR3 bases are TGTGCCAGCAGCTTAGATGGCAGGAGCACTGAAGCTTTCTTT.

The CDR3 loop reads CASSLGYGVTDTQYF. Written as DNA, the CDR3 is TGTGCCAGCAGCTTAGGCTACGGGGTCACAGATACGCAGTATTTT. J is TRBJ2-3 and V is TRBV7-7; D perhaps matches TRBD2 (5 bases). Germline loops: CDR1 SSHAT, CDR2 FNYEAQ (reference sequence). This CDR3 region has 15 residues. The germline V and J ends were trimmed by 1 base and 2 bases, with 10 bases remaining between them.

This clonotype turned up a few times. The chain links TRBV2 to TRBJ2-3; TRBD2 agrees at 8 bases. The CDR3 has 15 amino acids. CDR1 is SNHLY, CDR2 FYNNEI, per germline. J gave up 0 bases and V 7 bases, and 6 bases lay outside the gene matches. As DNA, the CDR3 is TGTGCCAGCACGCGGCGGGAGGATAGCACAGATACGCAGTATTTT. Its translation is CASTRREDSTDTQYF.

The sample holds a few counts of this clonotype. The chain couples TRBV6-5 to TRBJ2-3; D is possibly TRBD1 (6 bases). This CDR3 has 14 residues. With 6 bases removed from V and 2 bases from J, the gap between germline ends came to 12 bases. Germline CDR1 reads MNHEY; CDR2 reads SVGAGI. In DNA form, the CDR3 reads TGTGCCAGCAGAACAGGGATTAACACAGATACGCAGTATTTT. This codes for CASRTGINTDTQYF.

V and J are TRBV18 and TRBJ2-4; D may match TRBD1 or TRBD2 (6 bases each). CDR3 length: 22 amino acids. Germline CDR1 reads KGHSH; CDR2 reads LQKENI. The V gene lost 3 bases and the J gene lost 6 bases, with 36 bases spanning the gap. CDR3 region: CASSPSGSGASESSLGGNIQYF. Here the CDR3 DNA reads TGTGCCAGCTCACCCTCCGGGTCCGGCGCTAGCGAATCCTCGTTAGGGGGAAACATTCAGTACTTC.

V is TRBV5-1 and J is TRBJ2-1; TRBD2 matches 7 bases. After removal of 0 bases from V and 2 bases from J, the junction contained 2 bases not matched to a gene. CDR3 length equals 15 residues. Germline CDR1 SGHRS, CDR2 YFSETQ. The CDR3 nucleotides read TGCGCCAGCAGCTTGGGAGCGGGGACCTACAATGAGCAGTTCTTC. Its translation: CASSLGAGTYNEQFF.

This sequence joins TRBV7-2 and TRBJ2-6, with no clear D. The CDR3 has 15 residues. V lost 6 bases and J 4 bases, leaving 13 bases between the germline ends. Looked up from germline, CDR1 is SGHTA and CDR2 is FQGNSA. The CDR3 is CASRPVGPGANVLTF. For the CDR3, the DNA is TGTGCCAGCAGGCCTGTTGGTCCCGGGGCCAACGTCCTGACTTTC.

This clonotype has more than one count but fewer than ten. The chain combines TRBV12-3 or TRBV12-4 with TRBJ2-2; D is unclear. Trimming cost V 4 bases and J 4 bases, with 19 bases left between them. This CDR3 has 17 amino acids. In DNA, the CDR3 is TGTGCCAGCAGTTCCCCCAGCACCGCCGACTTCACCGGGGAGCTGTTTTTT. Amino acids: CASSSPSTADFTGELFF.

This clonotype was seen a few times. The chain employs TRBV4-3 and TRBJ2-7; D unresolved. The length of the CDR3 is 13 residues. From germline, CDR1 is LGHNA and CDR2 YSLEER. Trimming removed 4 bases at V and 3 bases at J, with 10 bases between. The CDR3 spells CASSRDLYYEQYF. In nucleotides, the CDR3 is TGCGCCAGCAGCCGTGATCTCTACTACGAGCAGTACTTC.

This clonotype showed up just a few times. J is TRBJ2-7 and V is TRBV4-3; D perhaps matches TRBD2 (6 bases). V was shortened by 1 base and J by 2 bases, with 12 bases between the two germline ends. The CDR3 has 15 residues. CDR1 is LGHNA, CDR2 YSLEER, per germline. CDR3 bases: TGCGCCAGCAGCCAAGGAAGCGGGCAACCCTACGAGCAGTACTTC. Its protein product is CASSQGSGQPYEQYF.

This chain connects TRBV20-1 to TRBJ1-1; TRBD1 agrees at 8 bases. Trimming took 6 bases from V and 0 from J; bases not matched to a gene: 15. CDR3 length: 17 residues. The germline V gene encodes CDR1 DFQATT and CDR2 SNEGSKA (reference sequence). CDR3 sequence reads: CSAKTGTGNLMNTEAFF. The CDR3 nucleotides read TGCAGTGCAAAGACCGGGACAGGCAACCTTATGAACACTGAAGCTTTCTTT.

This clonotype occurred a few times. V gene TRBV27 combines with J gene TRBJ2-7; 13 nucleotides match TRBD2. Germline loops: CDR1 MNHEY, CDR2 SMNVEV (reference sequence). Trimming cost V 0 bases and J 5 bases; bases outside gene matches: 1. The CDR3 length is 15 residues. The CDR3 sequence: CASSLSGLAGDEQYF. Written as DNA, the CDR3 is TGTGCCAGCAGTTTATCAGGACTAGCGGGAGACGAGCAGTACTTC.

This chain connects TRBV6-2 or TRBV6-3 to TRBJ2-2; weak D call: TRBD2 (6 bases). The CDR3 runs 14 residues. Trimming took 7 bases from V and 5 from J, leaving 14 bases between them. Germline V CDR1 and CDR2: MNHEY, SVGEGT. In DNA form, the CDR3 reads TGTGCCAGCATTGTGGGAGGAAGGACCGGGGAGCTGTTTTTT. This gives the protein CASIVGGRTGELFF.

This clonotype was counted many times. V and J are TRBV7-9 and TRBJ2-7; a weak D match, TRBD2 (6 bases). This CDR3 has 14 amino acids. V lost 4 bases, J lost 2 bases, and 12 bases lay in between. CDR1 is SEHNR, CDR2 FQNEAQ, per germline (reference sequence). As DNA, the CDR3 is TGTGCCAGCAGCTACGGGGGAGTCGCCTACGAGCAGTACTTC. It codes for CASSYGGVAYEQYF.

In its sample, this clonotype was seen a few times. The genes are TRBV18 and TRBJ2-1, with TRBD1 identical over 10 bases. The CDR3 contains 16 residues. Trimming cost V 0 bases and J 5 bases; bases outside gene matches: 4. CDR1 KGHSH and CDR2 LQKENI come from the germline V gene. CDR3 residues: CASSPPKGQGHNEQFF. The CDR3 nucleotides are TGTGCCAGCTCACCACCAAAGGGACAGGGGCACAATGAGCAGTTCTTC.